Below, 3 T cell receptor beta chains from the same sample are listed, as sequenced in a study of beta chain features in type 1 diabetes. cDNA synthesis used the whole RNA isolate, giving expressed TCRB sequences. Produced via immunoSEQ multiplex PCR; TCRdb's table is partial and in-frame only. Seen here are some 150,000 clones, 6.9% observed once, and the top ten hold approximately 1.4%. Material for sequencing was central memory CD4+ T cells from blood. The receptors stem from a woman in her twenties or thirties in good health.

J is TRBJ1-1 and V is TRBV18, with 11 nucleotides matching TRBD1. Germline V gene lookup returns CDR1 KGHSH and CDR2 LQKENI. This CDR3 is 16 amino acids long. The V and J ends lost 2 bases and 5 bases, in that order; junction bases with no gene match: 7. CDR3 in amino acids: CASSPMQGQGGTEAFF. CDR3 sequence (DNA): TGTGCCAGCTCACCAATGCAGGGACAGGGGGGGACTGAAGCTTTCTTT.

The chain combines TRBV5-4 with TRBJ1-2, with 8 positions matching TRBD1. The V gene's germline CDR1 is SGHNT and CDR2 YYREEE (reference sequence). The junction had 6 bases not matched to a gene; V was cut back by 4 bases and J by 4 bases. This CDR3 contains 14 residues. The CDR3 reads CASSTGQGTYGYTF. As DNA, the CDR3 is TGTGCCAGCAGCACCGGACAGGGAACCTATGGCTACACCTTC.

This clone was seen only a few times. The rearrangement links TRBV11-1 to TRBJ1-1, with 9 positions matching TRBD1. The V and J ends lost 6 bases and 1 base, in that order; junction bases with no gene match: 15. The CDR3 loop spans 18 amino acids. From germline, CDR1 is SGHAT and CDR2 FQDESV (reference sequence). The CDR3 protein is CASRSRTGGQPGNTEAFF. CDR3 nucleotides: TGTGCCAGCAGGTCTCGAACAGGGGGCCAACCAGGGAACACTGAAGCTTTCTTT.